The 30 T cell receptor beta chains listed next were all sequenced from one sample in a study of long-term antiretroviral therapy in people with HIV (dated 2022 in TCRdb). Sequencing of the TRB variable region was done with the immunoSEQ hsTCRB v3.0 assay at survey level resolution. TCRdb re-hosts the immuneACCESS table, in-frame sequences only. Its copies lack some clones; in the studies checked, an unresolved V gene accounts for under half of them, and the cause for the rest is not known. The sample records roughly 28,000 clones, 95% of which are singletons. Of the sample, roughly 7.3% is held by the ten largest clones. The input for sequencing was unsorted PBMCs, taken 5.3 years after starting antiretroviral therapy. The receptor source for this set is a man aged 30 to 39 with HIV.

V gene TRBV27 combines with J gene TRBJ2-5; 13 bases line up with TRBD2. The J call may be incorrect, as the DNA end agrees better with TRBJ2-7. CDR1 and CDR2 (germline): MNHEY, SMNVEV (reference sequence). There are 20 residues in the CDR3. The CDR3 reads CASSFRQLAGGPRVIYEQYF. In DNA, the CDR3 is TGTGCCAGCAGTTTTCGGCAACTAGCGGGAGGGCCCAGAGTCATCTACGAGCAGTACTTC.

The rearrangement uses TRBV5-6 and TRBJ2-3, with D uncertain. CDR1 is SGHDT and CDR2 is YYEEEE in the germline V gene. Trimming took 4 bases from V and 9 from J, leaving 12 bases between them. The CDR3 totals 12 residues. The CDR3 here is CASSLDLRTQYF. The DNA of the CDR3 is TGTGCCAGCAGCCTAGACCTCCGAACGCAGTATTTT. Variable domain in full (rest from reference TRBV5-6 and TRBJ2-3): DAGVTQSPTHLIKTRGQQVTLRCSPKSGHDTVSWYQQALGQGPQFIFQYYEEEERQRGNFPDRFSGHQFPNYSSELNVNALLLGDSALYLCASSLDLRTQYFGPGTRLTVL.

The chain couples TRBV7-9 to TRBJ2-7; possible D gene TRBD1, 5 bases. CDR3 length: 13 residues. The germline V and J ends were trimmed by 6 bases and 4 bases, with 13 bases remaining between them. CDR1 is SEHNR and CDR2 is FQNEAQ in the germline V gene (reference sequence). In nucleotides, the CDR3 is TGTGCCAGCAGGTTGGGGCCAACTTACGAGCAGTACTTC. Its translation: CASRLGPTYEQYF.

The rearrangement uses TRBV5-1 and TRBJ1-3, with D perhaps matching TRBD1 (6 bases). The CDR3 totals 15 residues. Trimming cost V 4 bases and J 0 bases, with 11 bases left between them. Looked up from germline, CDR1 is SGHRS and CDR2 is YFSETQ. CDR3 in amino acids: CASSGGHSSGNTIYF. CDR3 nucleotides: TGCGCCAGCAGCGGGGGGCATTCCTCTGGAAACACCATATATTTT.

The chain joins TRBV5-6 to TRBJ2-3, with TRBD2 as a possible D gene (6 bases). The CDR3 sequence is 15 residues long. Germline-derived CDR1 and CDR2 are SGHDT and YYEEEE. The V gene lost 1 base and the J gene lost 9 bases, with 18 bases spanning the gap. CDR3 sequence reads: CASSLPGEAFGTQYF. The CDR3 DNA sequence: TGTGCCAGCAGCTTGCCGGGAGAGGCTTTCGGCACGCAGTATTTT.

The chain is built from TRBV18 and TRBJ1-5; the D is unclear. V gave up 4 bases and J gave up 4 bases, with 8 bases separating them. The germline gives CDR1 KGHSH, CDR2 LQKENI. The CDR3 sequence is 13 residues long. The CDR3 region is CASSQDGNQPQHF. The CDR3 nucleotides are TGTGCCAGCTCACAGGACGGTAATCAGCCCCAGCATTTT.

The chain joins TRBV7-3 to TRBJ1-1, with D possibly matching TRBD1 (6 bases). Germline V CDR1 and CDR2: SGHTA, FQGTGA. V was clipped by 3 bases and J by 1 base, with 9 bases between them. The CDR3 is 14 residues long. The CDR3 DNA is TGTGCCAGCAGCTTGGGGGCGCGGAACACTGAAGCTTTCTTT. It encodes CASSLGARNTEAFF.

The gene calls are TRBV18 and TRBJ2-5; D is unresolved. Germline values: CDR1 KGHSH, CDR2 LQKENI. This CDR3 contains 16 residues. Trimming cost V 3 bases and J 0 bases, with 14 bases left between them. The CDR3 protein is CASSPPWGRYQETQYF. The CDR3 bases are TGTGCCAGCTCACCCCCGTGGGGTCGGTACCAAGAGACCCAGTACTTC.

The chain is built from TRBV4-3 and TRBJ2-2; D remains unclear. This CDR3 is built from 16 residues. CDR1 and CDR2 from the germline V gene are LGHNA and YSLEER. The germline V and J ends were trimmed by 0 bases and 7 bases, with 15 bases remaining between them. The CDR3: CASSQDRSGSGGELFF. CDR3 bases: TGCGCCAGCAGCCAAGATCGATCTGGGTCGGGCGGGGAGCTGTTTTTT.

The chain uses TRBV4-1 and TRBJ1-1, with D uncertain. V lost 1 base and J 0 bases, leaving 6 bases between the germline ends. Germline values: CDR1 MGHRA, CDR2 YSYEKL. This CDR3 contains 14 residues. CDR3 bases: TGCGCCAGCAGCCAAGGGGCGGTGAACACTGAAGCTTTCTTT. Protein product: CASSQGAVNTEAFF.

The gene calls are TRBV11-2 and TRBJ1-6; 11 nucleotides line up with TRBD1. The CDR3 is made up of 17 amino acids. CDR1 and CDR2 from the germline V gene are SGHAT and FQNNGV. Unmatched junction bases numbered 5, after V lost 2 bases and J lost 5 bases. The DNA of the CDR3 is TGTGCCAGCAGCTTACCTTGGGGACAGGGGGATAATTCACCCCTCCACTTT. Translating it yields CASSLPWGQGDNSPLHF.

This sequence joins TRBV7-9 and TRBJ2-7; 10 bases align to TRBD1. Germline V CDR1 and CDR2: SEHNR, FQNEAQ (reference sequence). Trimming cost V 5 bases and J 1 base; bases outside gene matches: 8. The CDR3 consists of 16 residues. CDR3 region: CASSPSTGGASYEQYF. CDR3 sequence (DNA): TGTGCCAGCAGCCCATCGACAGGGGGCGCGTCCTACGAGCAGTACTTC.

The chain is built from TRBV5-1 and TRBJ1-1, with D unresolved. Germline values: CDR1 SGHRS, CDR2 YFSETQ. V dropped 0 bases and J dropped 0 bases, with 6 bases sitting between them. The CDR3 has 14 amino acids. CDR3 protein: CASSLDTMNTEAFF. Here the CDR3 DNA reads TGCGCCAGCAGCTTGGACACGATGAACACTGAAGCTTTCTTT.

The V gene is TRBV6-1, the J gene TRBJ2-1; maybe TRBD2 (6 bases). This CDR3 has 15 residues. Germline CDR1 MNHNS, CDR2 SASEGT. V lost 3 bases to trimming and J lost 0 bases, with 9 bases between them. DNA of the CDR3: TGTGCCAGCAGTGAGAGACTAGACTCCTACAATGAGCAGTTCTTC. Protein product: CASSERLDSYNEQFF.

CDR3 DNA: TGTGCCAGTAGTATGGGCCGCAGGGACAGCCTGGATCAGCCCCAGCATTTT. It encodes CASSMGRRDSLDQPQHF. The chain uses TRBV19 and TRBJ1-5, with 7 bases identical to TRBD1. The length of the CDR3 is 17 residues. In germline, CDR1 is LNHDA, CDR2 SQIVND (reference sequence). With V trimmed by 3 bases and J by 5 bases, 13 bases remained unmatched.

This chain links TRBV10-1 with TRBJ2-7; weak D call: TRBD1 (6 bases). The CDR3 consists of 14 residues. Trimming removed 7 bases from V and 5 bases from J, with 18 bases in between. Germline CDR1 reads WNHNN; CDR2 reads SYGVQD (reference sequence). The DNA of the CDR3 is TGCGCCAGCAAAACAGGGTCAGAGGTAGACGAGCAGTACTTC. Amino acid sequence: CASKTGSEVDEQYF.

The V gene is TRBV7-6, the J gene TRBJ1-3; 8 bases are a match to TRBD1. Germline-derived CDR1 and CDR2 are SGHVS and FNYEAQ. Trimming at V came to 3 bases and at J to 7 bases, leaving 11 bases not matched to a gene. This CDR3 has 16 residues. In nucleotides, the CDR3 is TGTGCCAGCAGCTTTGGGGGACAGGAGCTAGACAACACCATATATTTT. Protein: CASSFGGQELDNTIYF.

This chain links TRBV28 with TRBJ1-2; D not resolved. The CDR3 has 13 amino acids. CDR1 is MDHEN and CDR2 is SYDVKM in the germline V gene. The V end was cut by 7 bases, the J end by 3 bases, with 12 bases between. The CDR3, as DNA: TGTGCCAGCACTCCCCACTTTGACTATGGCTACACCTTC. It specifies CASTPHFDYGYTF.

This chain joins TRBV7-9 and TRBJ1-1; a possible D gene is TRBD1 (5 bases). The length of the CDR3 is 13 residues. Trimming stripped 2 bases from V and 11 bases from J, with 15 bases between. Germline V gene lookup returns CDR1 SEHNR and CDR2 FQNEAQ (reference sequence). The CDR3 spells CASSLPRDPLAFF. The CDR3, as DNA: TGTGCCAGCAGCTTACCCAGGGATCCGTTGGCTTTCTTT.

This clone was observed once. The V and J genes are TRBV10-3 and TRBJ2-7, with 11 nucleotides matching TRBD2. V dropped 8 bases and J dropped 4; count of bases not matched to a gene: 4. Per germline, CDR1 ENHRY and CDR2 SYGVKD. The CDR3 loop spans 13 amino acids. The CDR3 nucleotides read TGTGCCATCGGGACTAGCGGATTGTACGAGCAGTACTTC. It is translated as CAIGTSGLYEQYF.

The CDR3 DNA is TGTGCCAGCACCGAAGGGGGGGGAGCAACCCAGTACTTC. Protein product: CASTEGGGATQYF. The chain is built from TRBV2 and TRBJ2-7; D is possibly TRBD2 (7 bases). The CDR3 extends over 13 amino acids. The V end was cut by 7 bases, the J end by 10 bases, with 20 bases between. Germline V gene lookup returns CDR1 SNHLY and CDR2 FYNNEI.

The count of this clone is one. V and J are TRBV9 and TRBJ2-3; D gene ambiguous. This CDR3 region has 12 residues. Germline CDR1 SGDLS, CDR2 YYNGEE. CDR3: CASRSSTDTQYF. The CDR3 coding sequence is TGTGCTTCGCGCTCTAGCACAGATACGCAGTATTTT.

The chain carries TRBV4-3 and TRBJ2-3; D remains ambiguous. V gave up 0 bases and J gave up 1 base, with 8 bases separating them. This CDR3 is 15 amino acids long. Germline V lookup: CDR1 LGHNA, CDR2 YSLEER. This CDR3 is CASSQDRVGTDTQYF. For the CDR3, the DNA is TGCGCCAGCAGCCAAGATAGGGTCGGCACAGATACGCAGTATTTT.

The chain is built from TRBV6-5 and TRBJ1-1; D might be TRBD1 (6 bases). Trimming cost V 7 bases and J 3 bases, with 15 bases left between them. Germline V gene sequence: CDR1 MNHEY, CDR2 SVGAGI. This CDR3 contains 14 residues. CDR3 sequence (DNA): TGTGCCAGCACTCGACAGGATGGTTACACTGAAGCTTTCTTT. This translates into CASTRQDGYTEAFF.

This sequence joins TRBV27 and TRBJ1-5; tentatively, D is TRBD1 (6 bases). Germline V CDR1 and CDR2: MNHEY, SMNVEV (reference sequence). CDR3 size: 16 residues. The V gene lost 1 base and the J gene lost 1 base, with 11 bases spanning the gap. CDR3 loop: CASSLYGRGSNQPQHF. The CDR3 nucleotides read TGTGCCAGCAGTTTATATGGCAGGGGAAGCAATCAGCCCCAGCATTTT.

This clone appeared once. The rearrangement links TRBV19 to TRBJ1-5; D gene uncertain. The CDR3 sequence is 17 residues long. V was shortened by 3 bases and J by 3 bases, with 18 bases between the two germline ends. The germline gives CDR1 LNHDA, CDR2 SQIVND (reference sequence). CDR3 region: CASSMDGGKANNQPQHF. CDR3 DNA sequence: TGTGCCAGTAGTATGGATGGAGGAAAGGCAAACAATCAGCCCCAGCATTTT.

This rearrangement joins TRBV9 to TRBJ2-7; the D call may be TRBD1 or TRBD2 (5 bases each). V was shortened by 0 bases and J by 3 bases, with 10 bases between the two germline ends. Germline values: CDR1 SGDLS, CDR2 YYNGEE. CDR3 size: 14 residues. CDR3 residues: CASSVEVGVYEQYF. In nucleotides, the CDR3 is TGTGCCAGCAGCGTAGAGGTGGGGGTCTACGAGCAGTACTTC. Filled out from reference TRBV9 and TRBJ2-7, the complete variable domain reads DSGVTQTPKHLITATGQRVTLRCSPRSGDLSVYWYQQSLDQGLQFLIQYYNGEERAKGNILERFSAQQFPDLHSELNLSSLELGDSALYFCASSVEVGVYEQYFGPGTRLTVT.

Concerning this clone: Because the CDR3's place on the DNA is in doubt, the DNA is left out and the CDR3 is given as listed by TCRdb. The V and J genes are TRBV5-6 and TRBJ2-3; the table's D call of TRBD2 was not tested on the DNA. Germline CDR1 reads SGHDT; CDR2 reads YYEEEE. The CDR3 spans 11 residues, counting both ends. CDR3 sequence reads: CASSFGGGTYF.

The sample holds one count of this clone. J is TRBJ2-1 and V is TRBV7-9; the match to TRBD2 covers 10 bases. CDR1 is SEHNR and CDR2 is FQNEAQ in the germline V gene (reference sequence). Unmatched junction bases numbered 6, after V lost 6 bases and J lost 7 bases. The CDR3 contains 14 residues. As DNA, the CDR3 is TGTGCCAGCAGATCTAGCGGGAGAAGGAATGAGCAGTTCTTC. Its protein is CASRSSGRRNEQFF.

The chain carries TRBV7-8 and TRBJ1-4; D gene ambiguous. The CDR3 consists of 14 residues. Looked up from germline, CDR1 is SGHVS and CDR2 is FQNEAQ. V gave up 1 base and J gave up 8 bases, with 11 bases separating them. CDR3: CASSLVTGQEKLFF. In DNA form, the CDR3 reads TGTGCCAGCAGCTTAGTAACGGGTCAGGAAAAACTGTTTTTT.